Described below is a single T cell receptor beta chain sequence and its context. No antigen is known for it. Primers for the PCR totalled 60 Vbeta and 13 Jbeta. The table came from immunoSEQ multiplex PCR; TCRdb's copy has only in-frame clones and leaves some out. The table lists about 120,000 clones. The data were obtained in a study of cytomegalovirus exposure and HLA in healthy donors. General observations from the study: What a later analysis showed was that several of the most significant clusters appeared linked to common viral pathogens. Analyses of presence/absence relied on an assumption of roughly uniform sequencing depth across donors. 87-base-pair reads could not separate some V segments, including TRBV6-2 and TRBV6-3.

The V segment lost 7 bases and the J segment 3 bases; nucleotides outside the gene matches: 6. CDR1 is SQVTM and CDR2 is ANQGSEA in the germline V gene. This CDR3 spans 12 amino acids. Unrecorded immune exposure was likely among donors, who were nominally healthy when sampled. The rearrangement links TRBV29-1 to TRBJ2-7; 7 nucleotides match TRBD1. The sample consisted of PBMCs. The source is a man aged 35-49 years in good health and CMV-seropositive. This CDR3 is CSATQGNYEQYF. DNA of the CDR3: TGCAGCGCCACACAGGGGAACTACGAGCAGTACTTC.